The 19 T cell receptor beta chains listed next were all sequenced from one sample in a study of CD8 T cells in Susac syndrome. An input of about 0.45 to 1 ug of RNA was subjected to reverse transcription using random hexamers. MiXCR, run by TCRdb on the immunoSEQ multiplex PCR reads, gives a single entry per CDR3 protein. Here the sample spans under 200,000 distinct CDR3 sequences, around 90% being singletons. Input material: CD4+ T cells from PBMCs. Source of these receptors: a human donor with Susac syndrome.

The chain carries TRBV2 and TRBJ1-2, with D hard to call. Trimming took off 5 bases at V and 4 bases at J, with 8 bases between the two ends. The CDR3 is made up of 12 amino acids. CDR1 SNHLY and CDR2 FYNNEI come from the germline V gene. CDR3 sequence: CASSPDIYGYTF. The CDR3 bases are TGTGCCAGCAGTCCTGACATCTATGGCTACACCTTC.

V gene TRBV5-1 combines with J gene TRBJ2-7; D remains unclear. The V gene's germline CDR1 is SGHRS and CDR2 YFSETQ. The CDR3 sequence is 12 residues long. V lost 4 bases, J lost 9 bases, and 14 bases lay in between. This chain's CDR3 is CASSGSGSGQYF. Here the CDR3 DNA reads TGCGCCAGCAGCGGGTCGGGTTCCGGGCAGTACTTC.

This chain connects TRBV7-3 to TRBJ2-1; D ambiguous. Trimming left V 0 bases short and J 6 bases short, with 6 bases between. The length of the CDR3 is 13 residues. Per germline, CDR1 SGHTA and CDR2 FQGTGA. The DNA for the CDR3 is TGTGCCAGCAGCTTAACATCGATCAATGAGCAGTTCTTC. Encoded protein: CASSLTSINEQFF.

This chain links TRBV6-1 with TRBJ1-1; the match to TRBD1 covers 8 bases. This CDR3 contains 16 residues. Trimming cost V 6 bases and J 0 bases; bases outside gene matches: 9. Per the germline V gene, CDR1 is MNHNS and CDR2 is SASEGT. CDR3 nucleotides: TGTGCCAGCAGGGGTGGGACAGGATTTTTGAACACTGAAGCTTTCTTT. This translates into CASRGGTGFLNTEAFF.

Only one count was recorded for this clonotype. The chain couples TRBV20-1 to TRBJ2-5; the match to TRBD2 covers 14 bases. Germline CDR1 is DFQATT and CDR2 is SNEGSKA (reference sequence). This CDR3 has 16 amino acids. The V segment lost 2 bases and the J segment 4 bases; nucleotides outside the gene matches: 6. This CDR3 reads CSARRLAGGPGETQYF. Written as DNA, the CDR3 is TGCAGTGCTAGAAGACTAGCGGGAGGGCCGGGAGAGACCCAGTACTTC.

The V and J genes are TRBV9 and TRBJ2-5; maybe TRBD1 (5 bases). The CDR3 loop spans 15 amino acids. The germline V gene encodes CDR1 SGDLS and CDR2 YYNGEE. Trimming cost V 0 bases and J 5 bases, with 14 bases left between them. The CDR3 sequence is CASSVEGAMGETQYF. The CDR3 region has the DNA TGTGCCAGCAGCGTAGAAGGGGCCATGGGGGAGACCCAGTACTTC.

V gene TRBV11-2 combines with J gene TRBJ2-2, with D possibly TRBD2 on 5 matching bases. Germline V gives CDR1 SGHAT, CDR2 FQNNGV. The length of the CDR3 is 17 residues. Between the trimmed V and J ends, which lost 1 base and 1 base, there was a span of 13 bases. CDR3 sequence: CASSLGGSSRNTGELFF. CDR3 coding DNA: TGTGCCAGCAGCTTAGGTGGGAGTTCCAGGAACACCGGGGAGCTGTTTTTT.

The chain joins TRBV18 to TRBJ2-5; D is perhaps TRBD2 (6 bases). In germline, CDR1 is KGHSH, CDR2 LQKENI. The V gene lost 4 bases and the J gene lost 2 bases, with 11 bases spanning the gap. The CDR3 spans 14 residues. The CDR3 sequence is CASSRGEDQETQYF. CDR3 coding DNA: TGTGCCAGCTCACGGGGGGAGGATCAAGAGACCCAGTACTTC.

This chain links TRBV19 with TRBJ1-3; no definite D call. The V gene's germline CDR1 is LNHDA and CDR2 SQIVND (reference sequence). This CDR3 is built from 16 residues. Trimming took 6 bases from V and 5 from J, leaving 20 bases between them. CDR3 sequence reads: CASSSKFVDSRNTIYF. CDR3 in DNA: TGTGCCAGTAGCAGTAAATTCGTGGATTCCAGAAACACCATATATTTT.

This chain connects TRBV11-2 to TRBJ2-5; D may correspond to TRBD1 or TRBD2 (5 bases each). Trimming removed 5 bases at V and 6 bases at J, with 19 bases between. Per germline, CDR1 SGHAT and CDR2 FQNNGV. The CDR3 runs 15 residues. The CDR3 DNA is TGTGCCAGCAGCACAAAGTGGGGGTTGGCTCAGACCCAGTACTTC. It specifies CASSTKWGLAQTQYF. Filled out from reference TRBV11-2 and TRBJ2-5, the complete variable domain reads EAGVAQSPRYKIIEKRQSVAFWCNPISGHATLYWYQQILGQGPKLLIQFQNNGVVDDSQLPKDRFSAERLKGVDSTLKIQPAKLEDSAVYLCASSTKWGLAQTQYFGPGTRLLVL.

The gene calls are TRBV7-8 and TRBJ1-3; TRBD1 is a possible D gene (5 bases). The germline V gene encodes CDR1 SGHVS and CDR2 FQNEAQ. The V end lost 5 bases, the J end lost 1 base, and 15 bases lay between the germline ends. The CDR3 runs to 16 residues. In DNA, the CDR3 is TGTGCCAGCAGCCTGGGGCTCAGATTGTCTGGAAACACCATATATTTT. Translated: CASSLGLRLSGNTIYF.

V is TRBV6-1 and J is TRBJ2-1; D is uncertain. V dropped 7 bases and J dropped 4 bases, with 14 bases sitting between them. Germline CDR1 and CDR2: MNHNS and SASEGT. This CDR3 is 14 amino acids long. CDR3 DNA: TGTGCCAGCATCGAAGAGTCTATTTACAATGAGCAGTTCTTC. Its translation is CASIEESIYNEQFF.

The chain couples TRBV9 to TRBJ2-2, with 11 bases that match TRBD2. J lost 1 base, V lost 1 base, and 0 bases had no gene match. In germline, CDR1 is SGDLS, CDR2 YYNGEE. The CDR3 is 16 amino acids. The CDR3 nucleotides are TGTGCCAGCAGCGTAACTAGCGGGGGGAACACCGGGGAGCTGTTTTTT. Its protein product is CASSVTSGGNTGELFF.

The rearrangement joins TRBV3-1 to TRBJ2-7, with 7 bases identical to TRBD2. The CDR3 spans 15 residues. The V and J ends lost 4 bases and 2 bases, in that order; junction bases with no gene match: 8. Germline-derived CDR1 and CDR2 are LGHDT and YNNKEL (reference sequence). The CDR3 region is CASSLSRDYPYEQYF. CDR3 in DNA: TGTGCCAGCAGCCTATCCCGGGACTACCCCTACGAGCAGTACTTC.

Of note for this clonotype: The junction departs from germline at one end; a sequencing error may be responsible. CDR3 protein: CSGRLAGEVQYF. CDR3 nucleotide sequence: TGCAGTGGTAGACTAGCGGGAGAGGTGCAGTACTTC. V gene TRBV20-1 combines with J gene TRBJ2-7, with 12 nucleotides matching TRBD2. Germline V lookup: CDR1 DFQATT, CDR2 SNEGSKA (reference sequence). This CDR3 is built from 12 residues.

CDR3: CASSVRQSNTGELFF. The CDR3 DNA reads as TGTGCCAGCAGTGTACGACAGTCGAACACCGGGGAGCTGTTTTTT. The genes are TRBV2 and TRBJ2-2; maybe TRBD1 (5 bases). This CDR3 has 15 amino acids. CDR1 SNHLY and CDR2 FYNNEI come from the germline V gene. Between the trimmed V and J ends, which lost 4 bases and 0 bases, there was a span of 9 bases.

V is TRBV4-2 and J is TRBJ2-5; TRBD2 matches 11 bases. In germline, CDR1 is LGHNA, CDR2 YNFKEQ. V shed 0 bases, J shed 6 bases, and the junction held 9 bases outside the gene matches. CDR3 length: 17 residues. The CDR3, as DNA: TGTGCCAGCAGCCAAGATGTAATAGCGGGAGGGCCCCAGACCCAGTACTTC. As protein: CASSQDVIAGGPQTQYF.

The rearrangement links TRBV5-1 to TRBJ1-1; no clear D gene. CDR3 length: 14 residues. V lost 0 bases, J lost 1 base, and 7 bases lay in between. Germline V CDR1 and CDR2: SGHRS, YFSETQ. Written as DNA, the CDR3 is TGCGCCAGCAGCTTGGGGCAGTGGAACACTGAAGCTTTCTTT. Its protein is CASSLGQWNTEAFF.

The chain is built from TRBV25-1 and TRBJ2-2, with 9 bases that match TRBD2. J gave up 2 bases and V 6 bases, and 7 bases lay outside the gene matches. The CDR3 has 16 residues. Germline values: CDR1 MGHDK, CDR2 SYGVNS. This chain's CDR3 is CASSLSGRHNTGELFF. The CDR3 DNA reads as TGTGCCAGCAGCCTTAGCGGGAGACATAACACCGGGGAGCTGTTTTTT.